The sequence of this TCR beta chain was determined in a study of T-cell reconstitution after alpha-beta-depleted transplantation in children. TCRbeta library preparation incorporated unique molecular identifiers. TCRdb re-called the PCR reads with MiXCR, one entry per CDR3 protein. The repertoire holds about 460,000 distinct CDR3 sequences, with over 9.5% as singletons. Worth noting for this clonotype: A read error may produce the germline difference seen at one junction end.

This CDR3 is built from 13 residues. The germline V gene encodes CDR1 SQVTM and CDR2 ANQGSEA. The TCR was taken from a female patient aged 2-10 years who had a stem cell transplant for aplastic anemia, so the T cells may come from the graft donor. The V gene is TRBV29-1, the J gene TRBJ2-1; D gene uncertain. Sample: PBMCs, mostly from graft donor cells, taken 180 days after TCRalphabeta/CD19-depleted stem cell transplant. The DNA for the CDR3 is TGCAGCGTTGACCGCGACTCCAACAATGAGCAGTTCTTC. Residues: CSVDRDSNNEQFF.